The T cell receptor beta chain under discussion was sequenced for a study of immune cell composition in non-small cell lung cancer. Points from the study as a whole: Adenocarcinomas with higher top tumour-associated clone frequency had more reactive TILs. Clones >0.5% enriched in tumour were rarer in adenocarcinoma (33%) than squamous (roughly 80%). Top 10 clone scores and clonality were higher in squamous than adenocarcinoma.

Repertoires were generated with immunoSEQ multiplex PCR, while TCRdb's copy carries only in-frame clones and drops some. The table records roughly 6,700 clones, about three quarters of them present only once. A note on this clone: The antigen is not known.

Frozen unsorted single-cell suspensions supplied the genomic DNA. This CDR3 spans 16 amino acids. The germline V gene has CDR1 SGHAT and CDR2 FQNNGV. Trimming took 4 bases from V and 3 from J, leaving 17 bases between them. The V gene is TRBV11-2, the J gene TRBJ2-3; D might be TRBD2 (7 bases). The source is a human donor with non-small cell lung cancer. Source material: lung tumor tissue. The CDR3 coding sequence is TGTGCCAGCAGCTCCGGAGGGGGGGCTCGGACAGATACGCAGTATTTT. The encoded protein is CASSSGGGARTDTQYF.